This entry concerns a single TCR beta chain. The target antigen is unknown. The donors were members of the roughly 130-subject validation cohort (separate from the roughly 680-subject first cohort). The sample comes from a study of cytomegalovirus exposure and HLA in healthy donors. Overall study findings and caveats: Rare TCR sequences dominated, though some public TCRs recurred in many donors.

Some clones are missing from TCRdb's copy, which holds only in-frame ones; the method was immunoSEQ multiplex PCR. The sample contains about 280,000 clones, 86% of which appear only once. Germline loops: CDR1 SGHTA, CDR2 FQGNSA. The V and J ends lost 5 bases and 2 bases, in that order; junction bases with no gene match: 8. This CDR3 contains 15 residues. The clonotype originates from a woman aged 18-29 years in good health and CMV-seronegative. The chain uses TRBV7-2 and TRBJ1-2; 7 bases align to TRBD1. Source material: PBMCs. The CDR3 region has the DNA TGTGCCAGCAGCAAGACCCCACAGGGGAACTATGGCTACACCTTC. Protein: CASSKTPQGNYGYTF.